This T cell receptor (beta chain) was documented in a study of shared clonotypes between healthy human individuals. General study findings and limits: Only blood was sampled, and tissue TCR repertoires likely differ from blood ones.

Across several immunoSEQ plates, the genomic DNA of each subset was split evenly. Repertoires were generated with immunoSEQ multiplex PCR, while TCRdb's copy carries only in-frame clones and drops some. The sample yields about half a million clones, around 73% seen once. Details on this clone: The antigen remains undetermined.

V lost 1 base and J lost 5; bases outside the gene matches: 6. This CDR3 region has 15 residues. Germline V gene lookup returns CDR1 MNHEY and CDR2 SMNVEV (reference sequence). This TCR derives from a woman aged 40 to 49 in good health. Some clones in this sample may be carry-over from other donors' samples. This chain joins TRBV27 and TRBJ1-2, with 8 bases lining up with TRBD1. Sequenced sample: PBMCs. The CDR3 loop is CASSLWAGGKYGYTF. CDR3 coding DNA: TGTGCCAGCAGTTTATGGGCAGGGGGCAAATATGGCTACACCTTC.